The 17 T cell receptor beta chains listed next were all sequenced from one sample in a study of early T cells in non-severe SARS-CoV-2 infection. TCRdb ran MiXCR on the 5' RACE reads and lists one entry per CDR3 protein. The sample records about 60,000 distinct CDR3 sequences, 5.6% being singletons. The sequenced sample was whole blood. The receptors originated from an adult who was a healthcare worker with PCR-confirmed SARS-CoV-2 infection or an uninfected control (not recorded which).

This clonotype was detected ten times or more. CDR3 sequence reads: CSARPGTGYEQYF. The DNA for the CDR3 is TGCAGTGCTAGACCCGGGACAGGCTACGAGCAGTACTTC. J is TRBJ2-7 and V is TRBV20-1; 8 bases map to TRBD1. V lost 2 bases and J lost 3; bases outside the gene matches: 3. Germline V lookup: CDR1 DFQATT, CDR2 SNEGSKA (reference sequence). This CDR3 region has 13 residues.

This clonotype was seen many times. The V gene is TRBV12-3 or TRBV12-4, the J gene TRBJ1-1, with 11 positions matching TRBD1. This CDR3 has 12 residues. V shed 6 bases, J shed 8 bases, and the junction held 2 bases outside the gene matches. The CDR3: CASSRTGGEAFF. The CDR3 DNA reads as TGTGCCAGCAGCCGGACAGGGGGCGAAGCTTTCTTT.

This clonotype turned up a few times. V gene TRBV27 combines with J gene TRBJ1-2, with D perhaps matching TRBD1 (6 bases). CDR1 and CDR2 (germline): MNHEY, SMNVEV (reference sequence). V was shortened by 6 bases and J by 3 bases, with 17 bases between the two germline ends. The CDR3 length is 15 residues. The CDR3, as DNA: TGTGCCAGCAGGGAAGCGGGCAGGGGATACTATGGCTACACCTTC. It yields the protein CASREAGRGYYGYTF.

This clonotype was found many times. The V call is TRBV15, the J call TRBJ2-7; D perhaps matches TRBD2 (5 bases). Between the trimmed V and J ends, which lost 1 base and 5 bases, there was a span of 18 bases. Germline lookup yields CDR1 LNHNV and CDR2 YYDKDF (reference sequence). This CDR3 is 16 amino acids long. CDR3 sequence (DNA): TGTGCCACCAGCAGAGGAGGGTTAAGCGGTGTCGACGAGCAGTACTTC. This gives the protein CATSRGGLSGVDEQYF.

The chain has TRBV27 and TRBJ1-1, with 7 positions matching TRBD1. The CDR3 is 16 residues long. In germline, CDR1 is MNHEY, CDR2 SMNVEV (reference sequence). Unmatched junction bases numbered 15, after V lost 7 bases and J lost 4 bases. The CDR3 DNA is TGTGCCAGCAAAATAAGCAAGGAGGGGGCGCTCACTGAAGCTTTCTTT. Protein product: CASKISKEGALTEAFF.

The sample holds many counts of this clonotype. This chain joins TRBV5-1 and TRBJ1-4; unclear D gene. Germline loops: CDR1 SGHRS, CDR2 YFSETQ. The CDR3 is made up of 18 amino acids. Trimming took off 0 bases at V and 8 bases at J, with 23 bases between the two ends. CDR3 sequence reads: CASSLARFLGERREKLFF. DNA for the CDR3: TGCGCCAGCAGCTTGGCCCGTTTCCTGGGAGAAAGGCGGGAAAAACTGTTTTTT.

This clonotype was counted at least ten times. This sequence joins TRBV27 and TRBJ2-6, with unresolved D. Germline V gene lookup returns CDR1 MNHEY and CDR2 SMNVEV (reference sequence). V dropped 10 bases and J dropped 2 bases, with 12 bases sitting between them. The CDR3 runs to 14 residues. CDR3 nucleotides: TGTGCCACCCGCGGATTTACTGGGGCCAACGTCCTGACTTTC. Encoded protein: CATRGFTGANVLTF.

This clonotype was counted between two and nine times. V usage is TRBV5-1 and J usage is TRBJ1-1; perhaps TRBD1 as D (6 bases). The CDR3 loop spans 14 amino acids. CDR1 is SGHRS and CDR2 is YFSETQ in the germline V gene. V lost 1 base to trimming and J lost 3 bases, with 10 bases between them. The CDR3 here is CASSLPGGDTEAFF. The CDR3 DNA reads as TGCGCCAGCAGCTTGCCGGGGGGCGACACTGAAGCTTTCTTT.

The table lists this clonotype with many counts. The chain has TRBV20-1 and TRBJ2-3, with D possibly being TRBD1 or TRBD2 (5 bases each). The V end was cut by 4 bases, the J end by 4 bases, with 27 bases between. The germline V gene has CDR1 DFQATT and CDR2 SNEGSKA (reference sequence). The CDR3 has 18 residues. The CDR3 DNA is TGCAGTGCTACCACCCGCTTGGGACCCTGGAGGTTGGCAGATACGCAGTATTTT. This gives the protein CSATTRLGPWRLADTQYF.

This clonotype was seen repeatedly, ten times or more. This sequence joins TRBV7-9 and TRBJ1-5; tentatively, D is TRBD1 (5 bases). The CDR3 is made up of 14 amino acids. V lost 4 bases to trimming and J lost 5 bases, with 12 bases between them. Germline CDR1 SEHNR, CDR2 FQNEAQ (reference sequence). CDR3 protein: CASSSAGPDQPQHF. The CDR3 DNA follows: TGTGCCAGCAGCTCGGCGGGGCCCGATCAGCCCCAGCATTTT.

This clonotype was recorded many times. The J gene is TRBJ1-4, the V gene TRBV6-1; D uncertain. V was shortened by 5 bases and J by 5 bases, with 15 bases between the two germline ends. This CDR3 region has 15 residues. Germline CDR1 is MNHNS and CDR2 is SASEGT. CDR3 nucleotide sequence: TGTGCCAGCAGTCCCTTTGCGGGGTCGAATGAAAAACTGTTTTTT. Its protein is CASSPFAGSNEKLFF.

This clonotype was seen repeatedly, ten times or more. V is TRBV10-3 and J is TRBJ2-3, with D perhaps being TRBD1 or TRBD2 (6 bases each). CDR1 is ENHRY and CDR2 is SYGVKD in the germline V gene. The germline V and J ends were trimmed by 4 bases and 5 bases, with 13 bases remaining between them. The CDR3 loop spans 14 amino acids. CDR3 nucleotide sequence: TGTGCCATCAGTGGAGGAGGGGGTCAAGATACGCAGTATTTT. Amino acid sequence: CAISGGGGQDTQYF.

This clonotype was observed a handful of times. DNA for the CDR3: TGTGCCAGCAGCTTAGTGCCTAGGTCTAACTATGGCTACACCTTC. It is translated as CASSLVPRSNYGYTF. The rearrangement joins TRBV7-8 to TRBJ1-2; D ambiguous. V lost 1 base and J 0 bases, leaving 9 bases between the germline ends. CDR1 and CDR2 (germline): SGHVS, FQNEAQ. The CDR3 loop spans 15 amino acids. Full variable domain (remainder filled in from reference TRBV7-8 and TRBJ1-2): GAGVSQSPRYKVAKRGQDVALRCDPISGHVSLFWYQQALGQGPEFLTYFQNEAQLDKSGLPSDRFFAERPEGSVSTLKIQRTQQEDSAVYLCASSLVPRSNYGYTFGSGTRLTVV.

In its sample, this clonotype was seen many times. This chain joins TRBV29-1 and TRBJ1-2, with a weak D call TRBD1 (5 bases). Germline CDR1 SQVTM, CDR2 ANQGSEA. This CDR3 has 18 residues. V was pared by 2 bases and J by 5 bases, with 27 bases between. CDR3 amino acids: CSVEHWDKVGTDLYGYTF. The CDR3 coding sequence is TGCAGCGTTGAACACTGGGATAAAGTCGGGACGGACCTATATGGCTACACCTTC.

This clonotype showed up many times. V is TRBV14 and J is TRBJ2-6, with D hard to call. Per germline, CDR1 SGHDN and CDR2 FVKESK. Trimming pared 4 bases from V and 0 bases from J, leaving 7 bases between. The CDR3 has 15 residues. The CDR3 region has the DNA TGTGCCAGCAGCCCACGCAACTCTGGGGCCAACGTCCTGACTTTC. It encodes CASSPRNSGANVLTF.

There are many counts of this clonotype. The chain combines TRBV7-8 with TRBJ2-1; either TRBD1 or TRBD2 may supply D (5 bases each). Trimming took 3 bases from V and 4 from J, leaving 10 bases between them. This CDR3 is built from 14 residues. Germline CDR1 reads SGHVS; CDR2 reads FQNEAQ. CDR3 nucleotides: TGTGCCAGCAGCTTTCGCAGGGAGTACAATGAGCAGTTCTTC. This codes for CASSFRREYNEQFF.

This clonotype was observed many times. The V gene is TRBV2, the J gene TRBJ2-3; weak D call: TRBD1 (7 bases). Germline values: CDR1 SNHLY, CDR2 FYNNEI. Between the trimmed V and J ends, which lost 1 base and 2 bases, there was a span of 13 bases. The CDR3 contains 16 residues. Written as DNA, the CDR3 is TGTGCCAGCAGTGAAGAGGCAGGGGGGCTCACAGATACGCAGTATTTT. It encodes CASSEEAGGLTDTQYF.